This is a list of T cell receptor beta chains from one sample in a study of T cells in Graves' hyperthyroidism and ophthalmopathy. Via MiXCR, TCRdb re-called the multiplex PCR reads, giving one row per CDR3 protein. The sample includes some 370,000 distinct CDR3 sequences, roughly 15% of them seen just once. The sample consisted of blood. Source of these receptors: a woman in her twenties or thirties with Graves' hyperthyroidism that later progressed to Graves' ophthalmopathy. Each CDR3 is given with its conserved first and last residue. A D gene is named only where the DNA matches it firmly. Expanded clones are given a class, and other clones once, few, many or no size at all.

J gene: TRBJ1-1; D gene: TRBD1; V gene: TRBV5-7; clone size: NA; CDR3 DNA: TGTGCCAGCAGCCCCAAAGGGACAGCCCGGAACACTGAAGCTTTCTTT; CDR3 protein: CASSPKGTARNTEAFF
J gene: TRBJ2-7; D gene: TRBD2; V gene: TRBV4-1; clone size: many; CDR3 DNA: TGCGCCAGCAGCCAAGATCGGGCTAGCGGTTACTACGAGCAGTACTTC; CDR3 protein: CASSQDRASGYYEQYF
J gene: TRBJ1-6; D gene: TRBD1; V gene: TRBV19; clone size: NA; CDR3 DNA: TGTGCCAGTAGTACGACAGGGGGCGATTCACCCCTCCACTTT; CDR3 protein: CASSTTGGDSPLHF
J gene: TRBJ1-6; D gene: TRBD1; V gene: TRBV11-2; clone size: many; CDR3 DNA: TGTGCCAGCAGCGGTGTCAGGGGGCGGGATTCACCCCTCCACTTT; CDR3 protein: CASSGVRGRDSPLHF
J gene: TRBJ2-7; D gene: NA; V gene: TRBV7-8; clone size: many; CDR3 DNA: TGTGCCAGCAGCTTAGAAGTAGGCTACGAGCAGTACTTC; CDR3 protein: CASSLEVGYEQYF
J gene: TRBJ2-7; D gene: TRBD1; V gene: TRBV27; clone size: many; CDR3 DNA: TGTGCCAGCAGTCACGGGACAGGGTACGAGCAGTACTTC; CDR3 protein: CASSHGTGYEQYF
J gene: TRBJ2-7; D gene: NA; V gene: TRBV6-1; clone size: many; CDR3 DNA: TGTGCCAGCAGTACCGGTCACGGGTACGAGCAGTACTTC; CDR3 protein: CASSTGHGYEQYF
J gene: TRBJ2-3; D gene: NA; V gene: TRBV5-4; clone size: many; CDR3 DNA: TGTGCCAGCAGCCGAACAGCAACAGATACGCAGTATTTT; CDR3 protein: CASSRTATDTQYF
J gene: TRBJ2-5; D gene: NA; V gene: TRBV28; clone size: many; CDR3 DNA: TGTGCCAGCGGGGGGGGCTGGGTTTCTCGCGGACAAGAGACCCAGTACTTC; CDR3 protein: CASGGGWVSRGQETQYF
J gene: TRBJ2-2; D gene: NA; V gene: TRBV5-1; clone size: many; CDR3 DNA: TGCGCCAGCAGCTCGCGGACGGGGAACACCGGGGAGCTGTTTTTT; CDR3 protein: CASSSRTGNTGELFF
J gene: TRBJ2-1; D gene: TRBD1; V gene: TRBV5-1; clone size: many; CDR3 DNA: TGCGCCAGCACGTGGGACCGTAGGATGACAGGGGGCCAGAATGAGCAGTTCTTC; CDR3 protein: CASTWDRRMTGGQNEQFF